A single sample is the source of the 23 T cell receptor beta chains below, sequenced in a study of CD8 T cells in ankylosing spondylitis. TCRdb re-called the 5' RACE reads with MiXCR, one entry per CDR3 protein. The data contain about 24,000 distinct CDR3 sequences, roughly 13% of them singletons. Sequencing was carried out using blood. These receptors all stem from a male donor with ankylosing spondylitis or in good health (not recorded which).

Many counts were recorded for this clonotype. This chain connects TRBV9 to TRBJ1-3; the match to TRBD1 covers 10 bases. This CDR3 is built from 14 residues. Losses at the gene ends were 3 bases for V and 9 bases for J; bases not matched to a gene: 6. From germline, CDR1 is SGDLS and CDR2 YYNGEE. The CDR3 DNA is TGTGCCAGCAGCGCAGGACAGGGGGGGGCCACCATATATTTT. Its translation: CASSAGQGGATIYF. Full variable domain (remainder filled in from reference TRBV9 and TRBJ1-3): DSGVTQTPKHLITATGQRVTLRCSPRSGDLSVYWYQQSLDQGLQFLIQYYNGEERAKGNILERFSAQQFPDLHSELNLSSLELGDSALYFCASSAGQGGATIYFGEGSWLTVV.

The V call is TRBV7-2, the J call TRBJ2-3; D might be TRBD1 or TRBD2, each matching 6 bases. CDR1 and CDR2 from the germline V gene are SGHTA and FQGNSA. The CDR3 is made up of 14 amino acids. Between the trimmed V and J ends, which lost 1 base and 4 bases, there was a span of 9 bases. This chain's CDR3 is CASSLEGGPDTQYF. In DNA form, the CDR3 reads TGTGCCAGCAGCTTAGAAGGGGGGCCAGATACGCAGTATTTT.

This clonotype has a count of ten or more. The chain joins TRBV12-3 or TRBV12-4 to TRBJ2-1; a weak D match, TRBD1 (6 bases). Trimming took off 2 bases at V and 7 bases at J, with 9 bases between the two ends. The CDR3 runs to 13 residues. CDR3 nucleotides: TGTGCCAGCAGTTTACTCAGGGGTAATGAGCAGTTCTTC. It specifies CASSLLRGNEQFF.

The chain has TRBV6-2 or TRBV6-3 and TRBJ2-2; D is undetermined. V lost 0 bases, J lost 5 bases, and 4 bases lay in between. CDR3 size: 13 residues. Germline CDR1 is MNHEY and CDR2 is SVGEGT. As DNA, the CDR3 is TGTGCCAGCAGTTACTCCGAAACCGGGGAGCTGTTTTTT. This sequence encodes CASSYSETGELFF.

The chain is built from TRBV5-1 and TRBJ2-3; D not resolved. Trimming took off 0 bases at V and 3 bases at J, with 8 bases between the two ends. The CDR3 loop spans 14 amino acids. Germline V gene data show CDR1 as SGHRS and CDR2 as YFSETQ. The CDR3 sequence: CASSLGPGTDTQYF. The DNA of the CDR3 is TGCGCCAGCAGCTTGGGCCCTGGTACAGATACGCAGTATTTT.

The rearrangement joins TRBV7-2 to TRBJ1-1; D remains ambiguous. Germline values: CDR1 SGHTA, CDR2 FQGNSA. Trimming took off 0 bases at V and 5 bases at J, with 7 bases between the two ends. The CDR3 is 13 residues long. CDR3 DNA sequence: TGTGCCAGCAGCTTAGCGGGTGTGACTGAAGCTTTCTTT. Translated: CASSLAGVTEAFF.

V gene TRBV6-6 combines with J gene TRBJ1-1, with a possible D match to TRBD1 (6 bases). CDR3 length equals 12 residues. The germline CDR1 and CDR2 sequences are MNHNY and SVGAGI (reference sequence). V was clipped by 9 bases and J by 1 base, with 9 bases between them. This CDR3 reads CASTGQNTEAFF. The CDR3 nucleotides are TGTGCCAGTACGGGACAGAACACTGAAGCTTTCTTT.

The chain carries TRBV7-9 and TRBJ1-1, with a tentative D call TRBD1 (6 bases). The CDR3 runs to 13 residues. V lost 6 bases, J lost 1 base, and 9 bases lay in between. CDR1 and CDR2 from the germline V gene are SEHNR and FQNEAQ (reference sequence). The CDR3 loop is CASRWTENTEAFF. CDR3 bases: TGTGCCAGCAGGTGGACAGAGAACACTGAAGCTTTCTTT.

The table lists this clonotype with many counts. This chain joins TRBV27 and TRBJ2-3; D might be TRBD1 (6 bases). The length of the CDR3 is 14 residues. With 6 bases removed from V and 2 bases from J, the gap between germline ends came to 12 bases. Germline V lookup: CDR1 MNHEY, CDR2 SMNVEV (reference sequence). CDR3 loop: CASSLGQITDTQYF. The CDR3 nucleotides read TGTGCCAGCAGCCTTGGACAGATCACAGATACGCAGTATTTT.

This clonotype turned up a few times. The chain links TRBV25-1 to TRBJ2-5; 10 bases align to TRBD2. There are 14 residues in the CDR3. Losses at the gene ends were 6 bases for V and 2 bases for J; bases not matched to a gene: 3. Germline loops: CDR1 MGHDK, CDR2 SYGVNS. The CDR3 DNA sequence: TGTGCCAGCAGGAAAGCGGGGGGGCAAGAGACCCAGTACTTC. This sequence encodes CASRKAGGQETQYF.

The CDR3 DNA reads as TGTGCCAGCAGTAGAAGCGCTAGGCCCTATGGCTACACCTTC. Translating gives CASSRSARPYGYTF. The V and J genes are TRBV2 and TRBJ1-2; the D is unclear. The CDR3 covers 14 residues. V lost 5 bases, J lost 4 bases, and 14 bases lay in between. Germline V gene lookup returns CDR1 SNHLY and CDR2 FYNNEI.

This clonotype was seen a handful of times. The J gene is TRBJ2-7, the V gene TRBV7-7; D gene ambiguous. The CDR3 spans 14 residues. CDR1 and CDR2 (germline): SSHAT, FNYEAQ (reference sequence). The V end was cut by 5 bases, the J end by 7 bases, with 18 bases between. The CDR3 DNA follows: TGTGCCAGCAGCCCTACCGGGCCCCTGGGGGAGCAGTACTTC. This gives the protein CASSPTGPLGEQYF.

This clonotype was picked up many times. This rearrangement joins TRBV20-1 to TRBJ2-1; 9 bases map to TRBD1. The V gene end was trimmed by 1 base and the J gene end by 10 bases; junction bases not matched to a gene: 8. The CDR3 has 14 residues. From germline, CDR1 is DFQATT and CDR2 SNEGSKA (reference sequence). The CDR3 loop reads CSARVPGQGQEQFF. In nucleotides, the CDR3 is TGCAGTGCTAGAGTCCCGGGACAGGGACAGGAGCAGTTCTTC.

The chain couples TRBV12-3 or TRBV12-4 to TRBJ1-2; D is undetermined. Trimming pared 3 bases from V and 2 bases from J, leaving 7 bases between. This CDR3 comprises 13 residues. CDR3 region: CASSLAENYGYTF. CDR3 coding DNA: TGTGCCAGCAGTTTGGCAGAGAACTATGGCTACACCTTC.

This clonotype has just a few counts. The J gene is TRBJ2-5, the V gene TRBV11-2; TRBD1 matches 11 bases. The CDR3 extends over 14 amino acids. The germline gives CDR1 SGHAT, CDR2 FQNNGV. The trim removed 5 bases at V and 5 bases at J, leaving 4 bases unmatched. CDR3 sequence: CASSTDRGHETQYF. CDR3 nucleotide sequence: TGTGCCAGCAGCACGGACAGGGGGCATGAGACCCAGTACTTC.

The V call is TRBV10-3, the J call TRBJ1-6; 7 bases fit TRBD1. V shed 9 bases, J shed 1 base, and the junction held 6 bases outside the gene matches. CDR3 length equals 15 residues. CDR1 is ENHRY and CDR2 is SYGVKD in the germline V gene. The CDR3 sequence: CAIGTELSYNSPLHF. CDR3 bases: TGTGCCATTGGGACAGAGCTTTCCTATAATTCACCCCTCCACTTT.

The sample holds many counts of this clonotype. The rearrangement links TRBV20-1 to TRBJ1-4; D remains unclear. The V gene lost 5 bases and the J gene lost 3 bases, with 13 bases spanning the gap. CDR3 length: 14 amino acids. The germline CDR1 and CDR2 sequences are DFQATT and SNEGSKA (reference sequence). CDR3 sequence reads: CSAPSGGANEKLFF. The CDR3 DNA sequence: TGCAGTGCTCCGAGTGGCGGGGCTAATGAAAAACTGTTTTTT.

This chain joins TRBV7-2 and TRBJ2-5, with D perhaps TRBD1 (5 bases). V was cut by 1 base and J by 5 bases, with 11 bases left in between. The CDR3 length is 14 residues. CDR1 is SGHTA, CDR2 FQGNSA, per germline. This CDR3 reads CASSLGTSRETQYF. The CDR3 nucleotides read TGTGCCAGCAGCTTAGGGACATCCCGGGAGACCCAGTACTTC. The variable domain in full, with the rest retrieved from reference TRBV7-2 and TRBJ2-5, is GAGVSQSPSNKVTEKGKDVELRCDPISGHTALYWYRQSLGQGLEFLIYFQGNSAPDKSGLPSDRFSAERTGGSVSTLTIQRTQQEDSAVYLCASSLGTSRETQYFGPGTRLLVL.

The CDR3 here is CASSFVGARNTEAFF. The CDR3 DNA sequence: TGTGCCAGCAGTTTTGTGGGGGCTCGGAACACTGAAGCTTTCTTT. V usage is TRBV28 and J usage is TRBJ1-1; tentative D call: TRBD1 (6 bases). In germline, CDR1 is MDHEN, CDR2 SYDVKM. The V end lost 3 bases, the J end lost 1 base, and 12 bases lay between the germline ends. This CDR3 is built from 15 residues.

This clonotype was seen at least ten times. This chain uses TRBV7-3 with TRBJ2-2; 7 bases agree with TRBD2. CDR3 length: 16 amino acids. The trim removed 1 base at V and 1 base at J, leaving 3 bases unmatched. The germline gives CDR1 SGHTA, CDR2 FQGTGA. DNA for the CDR3: TGTGCCAGCAGCTTAATGGGAGGGCAGAACACCGGGGAGCTGTTTTTT. Protein: CASSLMGGQNTGELFF.

This clonotype occurred many times. The V call is TRBV6-5, the J call TRBJ2-5, with no clear D. The CDR3 consists of 13 residues. The germline V gene has CDR1 MNHEY and CDR2 SVGAGI. The V end lost 4 bases, the J end lost 2 bases, and 8 bases lay between the germline ends. The DNA of the CDR3 is TGTGCCAGCAGTTGGACGTTTCAAGAGACCCAGTACTTC. It is translated as CASSWTFQETQYF.

This clonotype has a count of ten or more. This chain joins TRBV14 and TRBJ2-3; no firm D call. Per the germline V gene, CDR1 is SGHDN and CDR2 is FVKESK. The CDR3 totals 12 residues. The V end was cut by 3 bases, the J end by 3 bases, with 4 bases between. CDR3 sequence (DNA): TGTGCCAGCAGCCACCCGACAGATACGCAGTATTTT. Translation gives CASSHPTDTQYF.

This clonotype was counted many times. J is TRBJ2-1 and V is TRBV12-3 or TRBV12-4, with 8 bases lining up with TRBD2. The CDR3 contains 15 residues. Unmatched junction bases numbered 12, after V lost 6 bases and J lost 8 bases. In nucleotides, the CDR3 is TGTGCCAGCAGCCCCAGGTCGGGGGGGATCGATGAGCAGTTCTTC. It translates to CASSPRSGGIDEQFF.